The 24 T cell receptor beta chains reported below all come from one sample, sequenced in a study of blood T cell repertoires in COVID-19 (dated by TCRdb to about 2020). Library preparation was by the immunoSEQ multiplex PCR assay. What TCRdb holds here is the immuneACCESS table cut down to in-frame rearrangements. Part of the clones is not present; checked against another copy, under half of the missing clones reflect an unresolved V gene, and the others are unexplained. The sample yields more than 110,000 clones; approximately 87% were counted once. Of the sample, roughly 4% falls within the top ten clones. Sequencing was done on a sample of peripheral blood. The receptors were sampled from a woman between 40 and 55 years old with acute or convalescent COVID-19.

V usage is TRBV28 and J usage is TRBJ2-5, with 11 nucleotides matching TRBD2. Germline trimming cut 5 bases from V and 2 bases from J; bases unmatched to any gene: 4. Germline CDR1 MDHEN, CDR2 SYDVKM. The CDR3 consists of 15 residues. For the CDR3, the DNA is TGTGCCAGCAGTCTAGCGGGGGGACGTCAAGAGACCCAGTACTTC. Its translation: CASSLAGGRQETQYF. The full variable domain, in which reference TRBV28 and TRBJ2-5 provide the parts outside the CDR3, is DVKVTQSSRYLVKRTGEKVFLECVQDMDHENMFWYRQDPGLGLRLIYFSYDVKMKEKGDIPEGYSVSREKKERFSLILESASTNQTSMYLCASSLAGGRQETQYFGPGTRLLVL.

The gene calls are TRBV10-3 and TRBJ1-1; 10 positions match TRBD1. The CDR3 has 14 amino acids. The V gene's germline CDR1 is ENHRY and CDR2 SYGVKD. V lost 5 bases and J lost 3; bases outside the gene matches: 3. CDR3 in amino acids: CAISRTGGDTEAFF. The CDR3 nucleotides read TGTGCCATCAGTCGGACAGGGGGGGACACTGAAGCTTTCTTT.

The chain uses TRBV14 and TRBJ2-1; 8 nucleotides match TRBD2. From germline, CDR1 is SGHDN and CDR2 FVKESK. The CDR3 covers 17 residues. V lost 1 base to trimming and J lost 1 base; unmatched junction nucleotides: 6. The CDR3 region is CASSQASGRLSYNEQFF. CDR3 nucleotides: TGTGCCAGCAGCCAAGCCAGCGGGAGACTTTCCTACAATGAGCAGTTCTTC.

The gene calls are TRBV7-9 and TRBJ2-1, with 7 bases lining up with TRBD2. Germline V gives CDR1 SEHNR, CDR2 FQNEAQ (reference sequence). The CDR3 covers 14 residues. V lost 6 bases, J lost 7 bases, and 9 bases stayed unmatched. CDR3 DNA: TGTGCCAGCAGTTCGTGGGAGGGCCTTAATGAGCAGTTCTTC. Protein: CASSSWEGLNEQFF.

This chain links TRBV19 with TRBJ1-2; D remains ambiguous. Germline V gene data show CDR1 as LNHDA and CDR2 as SQIVND (reference sequence). V lost 5 bases, J lost 4 bases, and 8 bases lay in between. The CDR3 totals 12 residues. The CDR3 DNA reads as TGTGCCAGTAGTGACACCTTCTATGGCTACACCTTC. Protein: CASSDTFYGYTF.

The chain is built from TRBV5-1 and TRBJ2-4; no firm D call. Germline lookup yields CDR1 SGHRS and CDR2 YFSETQ. V was shortened by 3 bases and J by 3 bases, with 10 bases between the two germline ends. The CDR3 totals 14 residues. CDR3 sequence (DNA): TGCGCCAGCAGCTCAGAAGGAGTCAAAAACATTCAGTACTTC. Translated, it gives CASSSEGVKNIQYF.

The chain couples TRBV9 to TRBJ1-4; unclear D gene. The CDR3 has 14 residues. Per germline, CDR1 SGDLS and CDR2 YYNGEE. V was pared by 4 bases and J by 4 bases, with 11 bases between. This CDR3 reads CASSREQLNEKLFF. Here the CDR3 DNA reads TGTGCCAGCAGCCGAGAACAGCTTAATGAAAAACTGTTTTTT.

The CDR3: CASSLFGGQYEQYF. The CDR3, as DNA: TGTGCCAGCAGTTTATTTGGGGGCCAATACGAGCAGTACTTC. The chain recombines TRBV27 with TRBJ2-7, with a weak D call TRBD1 (6 bases). This CDR3 is built from 14 residues. The ends were cut back, 1 base at V and 4 bases at J, with 11 bases in the middle. Germline V lookup: CDR1 MNHEY, CDR2 SMNVEV (reference sequence).

In its sample, this clone was seen once. The V gene is TRBV7-3, the J gene TRBJ2-1, with 7 bases aligning to TRBD1. V shed 5 bases and J 7 bases; nucleotides not matched to a gene: 14. This CDR3 region has 16 residues. Germline CDR1 and CDR2: SGHTA and FQGTGA. CDR3 sequence (DNA): TGTGCCAGCAGCGTACTCCCGGGACAGCTATGGAATGAGCAGTTCTTC. Its translation is CASSVLPGQLWNEQFF.

The genes are TRBV18 and TRBJ1-5; tentatively, D is TRBD1 (6 bases). There are 14 residues in the CDR3. V lost 6 bases to trimming and J lost 4 bases, with 13 bases between them. Germline values: CDR1 KGHSH, CDR2 LQKENI. Here the CDR3 reads CASSPNTGNQPQHF. In nucleotides, the CDR3 is TGTGCCAGCTCGCCCAATACAGGGAATCAGCCCCAGCATTTT.

The V and J genes are TRBV3-1 (or the pseudogene TRBV3-2) and TRBJ2-7; 7 positions agree with TRBD1. Looked up from germline, CDR1 is LGHDT and CDR2 is YNNKEL (reference sequence). Trimming took 0 bases from V and 1 from J; bases not matched to a gene: 0. CDR3 length: 14 amino acids. The CDR3: CASSQEQGSYEQYF. As DNA, the CDR3 is TGTGCCAGCAGCCAAGAACAGGGGTCCTACGAGCAGTACTTC.

The rearrangement links TRBV6-5 to TRBJ2-7; possibly TRBD1 for D (7 bases). Trimming removed 6 bases at V and 5 bases at J, with 20 bases between. The germline V gene encodes CDR1 MNHEY and CDR2 SVGAGI. The CDR3 consists of 15 residues. Written as DNA, the CDR3 is TGTGCCAGCAGCAGGGGGGACCCACTAATCCACGAGCAGTACTTC. Its protein is CASSRGDPLIHEQYF.

The chain recombines TRBV5-6 with TRBJ2-1; no clear D. Germline V gene lookup returns CDR1 SGHDT and CDR2 YYEEEE. This CDR3 is built from 13 residues. The germline V and J ends were trimmed by 1 base and 8 bases, with 10 bases remaining between them. CDR3 residues: CASSLPASHEQFF. CDR3 DNA: TGTGCCAGCAGCTTGCCAGCGAGCCATGAGCAGTTCTTC.

J is TRBJ2-1 and V is TRBV10-3; weak D call: TRBD1 (6 bases). The V gene's germline CDR1 is ENHRY and CDR2 SYGVKD. Deletions cut 6 bases from V and 2 bases from J, with 14 bases between. The CDR3 covers 15 residues. The CDR3 is CAISFRTETYNEQFF. The CDR3, as DNA: TGTGCCATCAGCTTCCGGACAGAAACCTACAATGAGCAGTTCTTC.

The V call is TRBV6-2 or TRBV6-3, the J call TRBJ1-2, with TRBD1 as a possible D gene (6 bases). This CDR3 spans 14 amino acids. Trimming pared 4 bases from V and 4 bases from J, leaving 13 bases between. The germline gives CDR1 MNHEY, CDR2 SVGEGT. The CDR3 DNA sequence: TGTGCCAGCAGTTTCAGGGGTGACAGCTATGGCTACACCTTC. Its protein product is CASSFRGDSYGYTF.

This clone showed up just a few times. The rearrangement links TRBV24-1 to TRBJ1-5; D is undetermined. From germline, CDR1 is KGHDR and CDR2 SFDVKD. The CDR3 contains 12 residues. Trimming took 4 bases from V and 4 from J, leaving 4 bases between them. The CDR3 loop is CATSELNQPQHF. The DNA of the CDR3 is TGTGCCACCAGTGAACTGAATCAGCCCCAGCATTTT.

The rearrangement links TRBV6-4 to TRBJ2-7; D is uncertain. CDR3 length equals 12 residues. Germline values: CDR1 MRHNA, CDR2 SNTAGT. Trimming shortened V by 6 bases and J by 3 bases, and 9 bases separated the two germline ends. The CDR3, as DNA: TGTGCCAGCAGGTACTATTTCTACGAGCAGTACTTC. Translating gives CASRYYFYEQYF.

The chain combines TRBV12-3 or TRBV12-4 with TRBJ2-7; TRBD1 matches 8 bases. J gave up 2 bases and V 4 bases, and 1 base lay outside the gene matches. This CDR3 region has 13 residues. The CDR3 region has the DNA TGTGCCAGCAGTTCGACAGGGGCCTACGAGCAGTACTTC. Its protein product is CASSSTGAYEQYF.

This chain uses TRBV9 with TRBJ2-2, with TRBD2 identical over 8 bases. This CDR3 has 14 residues. The trim removed 0 bases at V and 8 bases at J, leaving 3 bases unmatched. Germline V gene sequence: CDR1 SGDLS, CDR2 YYNGEE. As DNA, the CDR3 is TGTGCCAGCAGCGTAGGAGGGACTAGTGGGGAGCTGTTTTTT. This gives the protein CASSVGGTSGELFF.

The gene calls are TRBV6-2 or TRBV6-3 and TRBJ2-2, with TRBD2 identical over 11 bases. With 6 bases clipped from V and 6 bases from J, the junction kept 3 bases outside the gene matches. Germline CDR1 reads MNHEY; CDR2 reads SVGEGT. The length of the CDR3 is 14 residues. CDR3 amino acids: CASSLTSGAGELFF. The CDR3 bases are TGTGCCAGCAGCCTGACTAGCGGGGCCGGGGAGCTGTTTTTT.

This chain joins TRBV28 and TRBJ1-2; D not certain. Germline loops: CDR1 MDHEN, CDR2 SYDVKM. V was shortened by 6 bases and J by 4 bases, with 12 bases between the two germline ends. The CDR3 totals 13 residues. This CDR3 is CASSWTSFYGYTF. Written as DNA, the CDR3 is TGTGCCAGCAGCTGGACTTCCTTCTATGGCTACACCTTC.

V usage is TRBV25-1 and J usage is TRBJ2-7; no definite D call. There are 12 residues in the CDR3. Trimming took 7 bases from V and 7 from J, leaving 14 bases between them. Germline V gene data show CDR1 as MGHDK and CDR2 as SYGVNS. The CDR3 here is CASTAHQAEQYF. Written as DNA, the CDR3 is TGTGCCAGCACAGCCCATCAGGCAGAGCAGTACTTC.

CDR3 bases: TGTGCCAGCAGCCCCCTGTCGGGACTAGGCTCCTACGAGCAGTACTTC. Its protein product is CASSPLSGLGSYEQYF. V and J are TRBV7-6 and TRBJ2-7, with 8 nucleotides matching TRBD2. J was trimmed by 0 bases and V by 5 bases; bases with no gene match: 9. This CDR3 region has 16 residues. In germline, CDR1 is SGHVS, CDR2 FNYEAQ.

This chain connects TRBV5-5 to TRBJ1-5; D remains ambiguous. Germline lookup yields CDR1 SGHKS and CDR2 YYEKEE (reference sequence). This CDR3 region has 15 residues. The germline V and J ends were trimmed by 2 bases and 4 bases, with 13 bases remaining between them. The CDR3 DNA is TGTGCCAGCAGCTTTTCCCCACAGATTAATCAGCCCCAGCATTTT. Translating gives CASSFSPQINQPQHF.